This T cell receptor beta chain stems from a study of blood T cell repertoires in COVID-19 (dated by TCRdb to 2020 to 2022). About the investigation overall: Samples from collaborators originated in the United States, Italy and Spain and spanned both the acute and convalescent phases of COVID-19. The samples were drawn from two sources: the first 160 participants of the ongoing ImmuneRACE study, and fewer than 1,500 subjects contributed by 6 global collaborators. Deeply sampled blood TCRbeta repertoires from subjects exposed to, actively infected with, or recovered from COVID-19 were included in the dataset. Where HLA class I and class II types were available, the types were taken from metadata supplied by the sample provider, not from assay-based typing. The material from the prospective study consisted of cDNA or gDNA derived from T cells, B-cell-depleted T cells, or PBMCs. Sample metadata almost always included a de-identified subject ID, COVID-19 status, age in years and sex. The repertoires were released in a freely available public database intended as a resource for research on the immune response to SARS-CoV-2. Study-wide conclusions, independent of this receptor: Clinical and demographic metadata were provided uncurated, with the amount varying by source and participant.

The collaborating institutions used their own protocols to collect whole blood in K2EDTA tubes. For TCRbeta analysis, collaborator samples were shipped as frozen whole blood, as isolated PBMCs, or as DNA extracted from either sample type. To note about this clone: Its antigen has not been determined. No much larger clone exists at a distance of one base, and base qualities are not known.

TCRbeta CDR3 regions were amplified from genomic DNA by means of the immunoSEQ Assay, a bias-controlled multiplex PCR. In the source study's methods: The number of nucleated cells in each sample was estimated from the amplification of reference gene primers within the assay. To quantify the absolute abundance of each unique TCRbeta CDR3 rearrangement, sequence reads were collapsed and filtered. For each sample, productive Simpson clonality was calculated as the square root of Simpson's diversity index over productive rearrangements. TCRdb obtained this table from immuneACCESS and retained in-frame rearrangements with V and J assigned. These tables miss some clones; where compared with another copy, unresolved V genes account for less than half of the shortfall, and the remainder is unexplained. The V and J calls and clone size were taken over from that table, and D and trimming were inferred from the DNA. In this sample the table shows some 97,000 clones, about 90% of which occur a single time. 6.5% to 8% of the sample rests with the top ten.

CDR1 and CDR2 are read off the germline V gene as SGHTA and FQGNSA. The CDR3 measures 16 amino acids from cysteine to phenylalanine. The sequence is cut down to CDR3 DNA, 48 bases in frame from base 1. V and J are trimmed by 5 bases and 5 bases, and the gene matches miss 9 bases of the junction. The receptor comes from a man in his thirties or forties in a cohort sampled during active COVID-19. The sample consisted of peripheral blood. The chain is encoded by TRBV7-2 joined to TRBJ1-6, and TRBD1 aligns with 7 junction nucleotides. The CDR3 protein sequence reads: CASSLLGTVNNSPLHF. Read as DNA, the sequence is TGTGCCAGCAGCCTACTAGGGACAGTCAATAATTCACCCCTCCACTTT.